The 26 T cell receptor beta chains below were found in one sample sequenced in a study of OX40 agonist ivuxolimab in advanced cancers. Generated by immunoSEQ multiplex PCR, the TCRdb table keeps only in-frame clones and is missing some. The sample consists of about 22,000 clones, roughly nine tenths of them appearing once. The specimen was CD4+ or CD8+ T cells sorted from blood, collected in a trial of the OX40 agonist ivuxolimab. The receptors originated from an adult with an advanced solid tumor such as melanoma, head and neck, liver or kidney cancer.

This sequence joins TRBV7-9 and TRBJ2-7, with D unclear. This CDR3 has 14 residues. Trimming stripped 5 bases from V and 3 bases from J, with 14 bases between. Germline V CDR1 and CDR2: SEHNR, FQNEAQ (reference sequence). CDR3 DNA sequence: TGTGCCAGCAGCGCGGCCACAAGCCTCTACGAGCAGTACTTC. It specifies CASSAATSLYEQYF.

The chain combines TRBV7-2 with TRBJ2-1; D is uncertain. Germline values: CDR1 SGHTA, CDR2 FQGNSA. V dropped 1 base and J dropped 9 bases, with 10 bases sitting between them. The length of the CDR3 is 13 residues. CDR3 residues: CASSLGLVGEQFF. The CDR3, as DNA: TGTGCCAGCAGCTTAGGGCTAGTAGGTGAGCAGTTCTTC.

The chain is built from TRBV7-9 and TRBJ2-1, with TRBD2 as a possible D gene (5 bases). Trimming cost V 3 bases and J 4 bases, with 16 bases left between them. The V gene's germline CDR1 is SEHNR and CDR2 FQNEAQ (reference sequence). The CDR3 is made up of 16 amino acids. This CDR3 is CASSFPPSREYNEQFF. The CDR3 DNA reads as TGTGCCAGCAGCTTCCCCCCCTCCCGGGAATACAATGAGCAGTTCTTC.

The CDR3 is CASSPLSSGMGYTF. The CDR3 nucleotides are TGTGCCAGCAGTCCCCTGTCCTCGGGGATGGGCTACACCTTC. The rearrangement links TRBV27 to TRBJ1-2; no firm D call. CDR3 length: 14 residues. Between the trimmed V and J ends, which lost 5 bases and 8 bases, there was a span of 18 bases. Germline CDR1 is MNHEY and CDR2 is SMNVEV (reference sequence).

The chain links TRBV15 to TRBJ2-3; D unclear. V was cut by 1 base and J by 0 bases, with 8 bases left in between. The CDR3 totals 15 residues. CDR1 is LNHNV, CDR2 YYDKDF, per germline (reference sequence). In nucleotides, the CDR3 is TGTGCCACCAGCAGAGTGTGGGGTAGCACAGATACGCAGTATTTT. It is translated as CATSRVWGSTDTQYF.

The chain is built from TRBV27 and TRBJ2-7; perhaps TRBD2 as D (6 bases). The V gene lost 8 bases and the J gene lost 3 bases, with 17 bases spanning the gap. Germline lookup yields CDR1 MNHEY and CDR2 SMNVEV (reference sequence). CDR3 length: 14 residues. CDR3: CASASLAGYYEQYF. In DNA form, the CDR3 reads TGTGCCAGCGCGAGCTTGGCGGGATACTACGAGCAGTACTTC.

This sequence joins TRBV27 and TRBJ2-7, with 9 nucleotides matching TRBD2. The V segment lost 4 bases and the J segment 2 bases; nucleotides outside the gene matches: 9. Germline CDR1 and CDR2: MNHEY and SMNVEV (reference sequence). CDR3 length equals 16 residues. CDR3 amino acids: CASSYIAGTSTYEQYF. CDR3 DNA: TGTGCCAGCAGTTACATTGCGGGGACTAGCACCTACGAGCAGTACTTC.

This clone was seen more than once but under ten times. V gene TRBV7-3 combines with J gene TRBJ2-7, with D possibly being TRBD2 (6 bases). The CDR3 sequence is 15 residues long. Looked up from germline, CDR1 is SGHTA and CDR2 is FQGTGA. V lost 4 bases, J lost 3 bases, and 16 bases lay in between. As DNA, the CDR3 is TGTGCCAGCAGCTACGGCGGGACGGACGGCTACGAGCAGTACTTC. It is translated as CASSYGGTDGYEQYF.

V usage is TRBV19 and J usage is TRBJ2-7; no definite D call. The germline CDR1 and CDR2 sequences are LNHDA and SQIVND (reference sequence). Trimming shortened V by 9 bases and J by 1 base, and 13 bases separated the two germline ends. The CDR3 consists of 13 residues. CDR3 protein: CASSGSRSYEQYF. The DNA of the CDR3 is TGTGCCAGCTCGGGCAGTCGGTCCTACGAGCAGTACTTC.

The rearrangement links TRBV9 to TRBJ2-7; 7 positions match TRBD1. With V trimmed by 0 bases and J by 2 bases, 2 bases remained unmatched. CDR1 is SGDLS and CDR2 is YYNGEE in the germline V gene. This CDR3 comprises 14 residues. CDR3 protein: CASSVAGGPYEQYF. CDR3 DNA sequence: TGTGCCAGCAGCGTAGCAGGGGGACCCTACGAGCAGTACTTC.

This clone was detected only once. Here the CDR3 reads CASRFAGEGLYTDTQYF. The CDR3 DNA sequence: TGCGCCAGCAGATTCGCGGGAGAGGGACTCTACACAGATACGCAGTATTTT. This chain uses TRBV5-1 with TRBJ2-3; 7 bases are shared with TRBD2. V gave up 5 bases and J gave up 2 bases; unmatched junction bases: 14. CDR3 length: 17 residues. Looked up from germline, CDR1 is SGHRS and CDR2 is YFSETQ. Combining the CDR3 with reference TRBV5-1 and TRBJ2-3 gives the whole variable domain KAGVTQTPRYLIKTRGQQVTLSCSPISGHRSVSWYQQTPGQGLQFLFEYFSETQRNKGNFPGRFSGRQFSNSRSEMNVSTLELGDSALYLCASRFAGEGLYTDTQYFGPGTRLTVL.

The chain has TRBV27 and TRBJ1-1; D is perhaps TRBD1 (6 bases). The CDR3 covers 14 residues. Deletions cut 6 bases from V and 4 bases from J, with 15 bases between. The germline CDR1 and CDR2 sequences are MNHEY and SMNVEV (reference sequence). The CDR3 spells CASSTGGAGTEAFF. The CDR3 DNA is TGTGCCAGCAGCACGGGGGGGGCGGGCACTGAAGCTTTCTTT.

Written as DNA, the CDR3 is TGTGCCAGCAGTTACTATGTGGGAAGCTACAATGAGCAGTTCTTC. Translating it yields CASSYYVGSYNEQFF. The V gene is TRBV6-6, the J gene TRBJ2-1, with D hard to call. The CDR3 totals 15 residues. Trimming removed 1 base at V and 3 bases at J, with 10 bases between. The germline V gene encodes CDR1 MNHNY and CDR2 SVGAGI (reference sequence).

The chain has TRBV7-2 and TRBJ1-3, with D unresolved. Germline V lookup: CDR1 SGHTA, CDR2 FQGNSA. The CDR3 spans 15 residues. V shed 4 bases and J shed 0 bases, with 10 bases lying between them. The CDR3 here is CASSSYDNSGNTIYF. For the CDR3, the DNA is TGTGCCAGCAGCTCTTACGACAACTCTGGAAACACCATATATTTT. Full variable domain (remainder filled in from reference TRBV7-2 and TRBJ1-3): GAGVSQSPSNKVTEKGKDVELRCDPISGHTALYWYRQSLGQGLEFLIYFQGNSAPDKSGLPSDRFSAERTGGSVSTLTIQRTQQEDSAVYLCASSSYDNSGNTIYFGEGSWLTVV.

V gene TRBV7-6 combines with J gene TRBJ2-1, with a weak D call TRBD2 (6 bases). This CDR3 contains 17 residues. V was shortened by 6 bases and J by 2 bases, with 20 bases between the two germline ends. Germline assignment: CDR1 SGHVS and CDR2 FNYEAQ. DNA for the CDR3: TGTGCCAGCAGGCTTGCCGCCGGGGGAACGACCTACAATGAGCAGTTCTTC. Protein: CASRLAAGGTTYNEQFF.

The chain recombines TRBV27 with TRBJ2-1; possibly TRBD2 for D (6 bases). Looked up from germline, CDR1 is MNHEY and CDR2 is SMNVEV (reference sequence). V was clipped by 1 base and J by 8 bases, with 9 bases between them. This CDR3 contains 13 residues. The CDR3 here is CASSLYGGDEQFF. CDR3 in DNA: TGTGCCAGCAGTTTATACGGGGGAGATGAGCAGTTCTTC.

The CDR3 DNA reads as TGTGCCAGCAGTTTGGAACACAGGGGGGATCAGCCCCAGCATTTT. Amino acids: CASSLEHRGDQPQHF. V and J are TRBV28 and TRBJ1-5; 8 bases fit TRBD1. Germline assignment: CDR1 MDHEN and CDR2 SYDVKM. V shed 3 bases and J 5 bases; nucleotides not matched to a gene: 6. The CDR3 consists of 15 residues.

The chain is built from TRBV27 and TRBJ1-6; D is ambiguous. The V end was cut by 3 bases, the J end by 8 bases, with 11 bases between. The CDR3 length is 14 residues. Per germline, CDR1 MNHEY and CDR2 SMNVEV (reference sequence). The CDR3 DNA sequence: TGTGCCAGCAGTTTCCTCACCAAGGATTCACCCCTCCACTTT. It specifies CASSFLTKDSPLHF.

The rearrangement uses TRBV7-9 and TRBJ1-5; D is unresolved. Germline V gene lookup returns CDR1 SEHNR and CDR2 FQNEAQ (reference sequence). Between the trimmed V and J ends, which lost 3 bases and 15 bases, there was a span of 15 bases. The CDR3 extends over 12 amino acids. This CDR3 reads CASSLSQPDLHF. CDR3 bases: TGTGCCAGCAGCTTGTCCCAGCCAGACCTGCATTTT.

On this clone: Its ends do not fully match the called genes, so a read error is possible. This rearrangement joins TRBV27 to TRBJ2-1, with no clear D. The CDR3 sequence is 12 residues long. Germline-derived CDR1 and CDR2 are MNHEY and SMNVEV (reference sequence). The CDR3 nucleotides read TGTGCCAGCAGACCCTCCCACAATGAGCAGTTCTTC. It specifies CASRPSHNEQFF.

CDR3 coding DNA: TGTGCCAGCAGCTTGTCGGTGACGGAGAACACCGGGGAGCTGTTTTTT. This encodes CASSLSVTENTGELFF. The V call is TRBV11-3, the J call TRBJ2-2, with unresolved D. V was clipped by 3 bases and J by 1 base, with 12 bases between them. There are 16 residues in the CDR3. Germline loops: CDR1 SGHNT, CDR2 YENEEA.

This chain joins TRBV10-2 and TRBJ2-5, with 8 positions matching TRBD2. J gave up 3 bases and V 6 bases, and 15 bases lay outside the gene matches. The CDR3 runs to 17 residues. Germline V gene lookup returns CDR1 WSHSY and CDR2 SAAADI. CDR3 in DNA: TGCGCCAGCAGCGCCTTCCCCATGCGGGAGGATAAAGAGACCCAGTACTTC. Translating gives CASSAFPMREDKETQYF.

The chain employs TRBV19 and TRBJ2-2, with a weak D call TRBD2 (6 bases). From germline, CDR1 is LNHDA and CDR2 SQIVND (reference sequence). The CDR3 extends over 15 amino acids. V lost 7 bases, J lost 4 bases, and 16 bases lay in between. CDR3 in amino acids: CASILRTGATGELFF. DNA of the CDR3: TGTGCCAGTATTCTTAGAACGGGAGCCACCGGGGAGCTGTTTTTT.

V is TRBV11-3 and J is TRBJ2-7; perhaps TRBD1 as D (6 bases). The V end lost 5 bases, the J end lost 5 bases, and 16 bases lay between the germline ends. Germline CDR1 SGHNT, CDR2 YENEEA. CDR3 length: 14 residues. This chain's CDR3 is CASSQHRDFNEQYF. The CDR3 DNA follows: TGTGCCAGCAGCCAGCACAGGGATTTCAACGAGCAGTACTTC. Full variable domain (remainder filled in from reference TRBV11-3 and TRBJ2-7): EAGVVQSPRYKIIEKKQPVAFWCNPISGHNTLYWYLQNLGQGPELLIRYENEEAVDDSQLPKDRFSAERLKGVDSTLKIQPAELGDSAVYLCASSQHRDFNEQYFGPGTRLTVT.

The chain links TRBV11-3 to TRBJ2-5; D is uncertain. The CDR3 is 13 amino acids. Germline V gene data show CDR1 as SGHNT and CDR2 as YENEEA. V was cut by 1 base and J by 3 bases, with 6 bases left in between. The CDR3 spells CASSLVRKETQYF. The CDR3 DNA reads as TGTGCCAGCAGCTTAGTCCGAAAAGAGACCCAGTACTTC.

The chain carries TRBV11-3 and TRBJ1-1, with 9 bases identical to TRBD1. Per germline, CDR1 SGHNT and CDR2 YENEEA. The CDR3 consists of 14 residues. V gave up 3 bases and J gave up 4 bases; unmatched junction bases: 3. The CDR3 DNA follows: TGTGCCAGCAGCTTTGGACAGGGGAGCACTGAAGCTTTCTTT. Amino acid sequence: CASSFGQGSTEAFF.